The rows below give T cell receptor beta chains drawn from one sample of a study of T cell responses to AZD1222 COVID-19 vaccine. The protocol was immunoSEQ multiplex PCR, while the TCRdb copy is restricted to in-frame clones and leaves out a portion. The sample lists approximately 110,000 clones, roughly 90% occurring once. The source material was peripheral blood, sampled on day 0 of AZD1222 vaccination. The receptors were gathered from an adult in good health. Each CDR3 is given with its conserved first and last residue. Each record gives: J gene, V gene, D gene, clone size, CDR3 protein, CDR3 DNA. D genes are given only for firm matches. Clone size is given for some rows only: seen once, a few or many times, or a class if the clone is expanded.

TRBJ1-1,TRBV5-4,TRBD1,NA,CASSLVGQGDLNTEAFF,TGTGCCAGCAGCTTGGTTGGACAGGGGGATTTGAACACTGAAGCTTTCTTT
TRBJ1-6,TRBV3-1/TRBV3-2,TRBD1,NA,CASSLPNGDSNSPLHF,TGTGCCAGCAGCCTCCCCAATGGGGACAGTAATTCACCCCTCCACTTT
TRBJ1-1,TRBV7-3,NA,NA,CASSPHDSYEAFF,TGTGCCAGCAGCCCCCACGACAGCTATGAAGCTTTCTTT
TRBJ2-7,TRBV7-9,NA,NA,CASSFIAYEQYF,TGTGCCAGCAGCTTCATCGCCTACGAGCAGTACTTC
TRBJ1-4,TRBV19,NA,NA,CASSRGGTASWANEKLFF,TGTGCCAGTAGCAGGGGAGGGACCGCTTCCTGGGCTAATGAAAAACTGTTTTTT
TRBJ2-7,TRBV5-1,NA,NA,CASRGGLRQFSYEQYF,TGCGCCAGCAGAGGGGGATTGAGACAGTTCTCCTACGAGCAGTACTTC
TRBJ2-1,TRBV28,NA,once,CASSFYLASTYNEQFF,TGTGCCAGCAGTTTTTATCTGGCTAGCACGTACAATGAGCAGTTCTTC
TRBJ2-7,TRBV27,TRBD1,few,CASSGLGGTYEQYF,TGTGCCAGCAGTGGGCTAGGGGGCACCTACGAGCAGTACTTC
TRBJ1-1,TRBV19,NA,NA,CASSMTGLTEAFF,TGTGCCAGTAGTATGACCGGGTTGACTGAAGCTTTCTTT
TRBJ2-2,TRBV7-9,NA,NA,CASSPVPRTGELFF,TGTGCCAGCAGCCCCGTACCCCGAACCGGGGAGCTGTTTTTT
TRBJ2-2,TRBV6-5,NA,once,CASSELTQTGELFF,TGTGCCAGCAGCGAGCTTACTCAGACCGGGGAGCTGTTTTTT
TRBJ1-1,TRBV30,TRBD1,NA,CAWKAFWTGRRDTEAFF,TGTGCCTGGAAGGCGTTCTGGACAGGGCGTCGGGACACTGAAGCTTTCTTT
TRBJ2-1,TRBV18,TRBD1,NA,CASSPLGDSPYNEQFF,TGTGCCAGCTCACCGCTCGGGGACAGCCCTTACAATGAGCAGTTCTTC
TRBJ1-2,TRBV28,NA,NA,CASSLGAYGYTF,TGTGCCAGCAGTTTGGGAGCCTATGGCTACACCTTC
TRBJ2-3,TRBV6-5,TRBD1,NA,CASSYDRGGTDTQYF,TGTGCCAGCAGTTACGACAGGGGGGGCACAGATACGCAGTATTTT
TRBJ2-1,TRBV6-5,NA,NA,CASRGSSYNEQFF,TGTGCCAGCCGGGGCAGCTCCTACAATGAGCAGTTCTTC
TRBJ1-2,TRBV27,TRBD1,NA,CASSPPFGQGVYGYTF,TGTGCCAGCAGTCCCCCCTTCGGACAGGGTGTCTATGGCTACACCTTC
TRBJ1-3,TRBV6-2/TRBV6-3,TRBD1,NA,CASSYRTGSPSGNTIYF,TGTGCCAGCAGTTACCGGACAGGGTCGCCCTCTGGAAACACCATATATTTT
TRBJ2-5,TRBV18,NA,NA,CASSPPGIQETQYF,TGTGCCAGCTCACCACCGGGGATCCAAGAGACCCAGTACTTC
TRBJ1-5,TRBV30,NA,NA,CAWSIEGPQPQHF,TGTGCCTGGAGTATTGAGGGGCCTCAGCCCCAGCATTTT
TRBJ2-2,TRBV15,NA,NA,CATRPDRTGELFF,TGTGCCACCAGACCCGACAGAACCGGGGAGCTGTTTTTT
TRBJ1-2,TRBV7-9,NA,NA,CASSLDPSGATPNGYTF,TGTGCCAGCAGCTTAGACCCCTCCGGGGCCACACCAAATGGCTACACCTTC
TRBJ1-2,TRBV10-3,NA,once,CAISEGQGRLSF,TGTGCCATCAGTGAGGGGCAGGGTAGACTTTCCTTC
TRBJ1-1,TRBV4-2,NA,NA,CASSQDLSPTWNTEAFF,TGTGCCAGCAGCCAAGATTTATCCCCGACTTGGAACACTGAAGCTTTCTTT
TRBJ1-6,TRBV11-3,NA,NA,CASSLSPNSPLHF,TGTGCCAGCAGCTTATCCCCGAATTCACCCCTCCACTTT